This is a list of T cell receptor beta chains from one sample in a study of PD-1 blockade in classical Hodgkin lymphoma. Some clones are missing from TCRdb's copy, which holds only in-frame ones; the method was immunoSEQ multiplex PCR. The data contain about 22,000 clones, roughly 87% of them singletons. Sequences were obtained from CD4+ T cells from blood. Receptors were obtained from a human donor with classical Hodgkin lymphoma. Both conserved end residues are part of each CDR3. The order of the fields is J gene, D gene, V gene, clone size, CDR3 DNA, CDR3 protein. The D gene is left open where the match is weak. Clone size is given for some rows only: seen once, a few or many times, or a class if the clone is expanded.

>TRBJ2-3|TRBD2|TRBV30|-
TGTGCCTGTACAGGGACTAGCGGGGTCACAGATACGCAGTATTTT
CACTGTSGVTDTQYF
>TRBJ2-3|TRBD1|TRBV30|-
TGTGCCTGGTGGACAGGGTACACAGATACGCAGTATTTT
CAWWTGYTDTQYF
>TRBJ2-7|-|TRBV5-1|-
TGCGCCAGCAGCTTGGGGGGCCCCGGGGCTGGGCAGTACTTC
CASSLGGPGAGQYF
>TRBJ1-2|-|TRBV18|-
TGTGCCAGCTCACCTGCGGGACAAGCTAACTATGGCTACACCTTC
CASSPAGQANYGYTF
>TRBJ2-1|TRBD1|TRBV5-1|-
TGCGCCAGCAGCTTGGCGACCCGGGACAGGGTAGGGGATGAGCAGTTCTTC
CASSLATRDRVGDEQFF
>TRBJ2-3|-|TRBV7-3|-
TGTGCCAGCAGCTTAGGGGTTGGCAGCGGCACAGATACGCAGTATTTT
CASSLGVGSGTDTQYF
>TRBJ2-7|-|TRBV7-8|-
TGTGCCAGCAGCTTACGACGGCCGCCCTACGAGCAGTACTTC
CASSLRRPPYEQYF
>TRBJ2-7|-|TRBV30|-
TGTGCCTGGAGAACTAGCTATGACGAGCAGTACTTC
CAWRTSYDEQYF
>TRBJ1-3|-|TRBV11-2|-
TGTGCCAGCAGCAGAGTGCAAGGAAACACCATATATTTT
CASSRVQGNTIYF
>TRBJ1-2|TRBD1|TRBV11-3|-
TGTGCCAGCAGCTCCGGAGCGGACAGGGTATATGGCTACACCTTC
CASSSGADRVYGYTF
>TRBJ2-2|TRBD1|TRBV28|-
TGTGCCAGCAGTCGGACCGGGACAGACACCGGGGAGCTGTTTTTT
CASSRTGTDTGELFF
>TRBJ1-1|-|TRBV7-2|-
TGTGCCAGCACCGGGTCCGGGGCTTTCTTT
CASTGSGAFF
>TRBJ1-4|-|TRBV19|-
TGTGCCAGTACCCAGGGCGTCGGAACTAATGAAAAACTGTTTTTT
CASTQGVGTNEKLFF
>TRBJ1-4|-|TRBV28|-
TGTGCCAGCAGTTTAAGGGGGGTGGGGCAGGGTAATGAAAAACTGTTTTTT
CASSLRGVGQGNEKLFF
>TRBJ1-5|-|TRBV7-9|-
TGTGCCAGCAGCTTAATCGGGGCAGGCCAGCCCCAGCATTTT
CASSLIGAGQPQHF
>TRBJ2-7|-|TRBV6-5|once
TGTGCCAGCAGTCGGACAGCACGCAACTCCTACGAGCAGTACTTC
CASSRTARNSYEQYF
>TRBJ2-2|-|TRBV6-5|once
TGTGCCAGCAGTTACGGACAGACGAACACCGGGGAGCTGTTTTTT
CASSYGQTNTGELFF
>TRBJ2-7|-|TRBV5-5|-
TGTGCCAGCAGCATCCAGTCCTCCTACGAGCAGTACTTC
CASSIQSSYEQYF
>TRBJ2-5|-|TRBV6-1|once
TGTGCCAGCAGTGAAGTAAAGACCCAGTACTTC
CASSEVKTQYF
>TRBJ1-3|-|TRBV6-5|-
TGTGCCAGCAGTTACTCTGGCTGGGGAGGAAACACCATATATTTT
CASSYSGWGGNTIYF
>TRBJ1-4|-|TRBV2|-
TGTGCCAGCAGTGCCTCGGCGGTGGAAAGTGAAAAACTGTTTTTT
CASSASAVESEKLFF
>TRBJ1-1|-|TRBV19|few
TGTGCCAGTAAAAAAGACATGAACACTGAAGCTTTCTTT
CASKKDMNTEAFF
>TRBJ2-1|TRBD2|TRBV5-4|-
TGTGCCAGCAGCTTGGCGGGAGGGCTCGATGAGCAGTTCTTC
CASSLAGGLDEQFF
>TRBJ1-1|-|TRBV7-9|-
TGTGCCAGCAGCTCTCGGGACCGAGAGGTTAGGACTGAAGCTTTCTTT
CASSSRDREVRTEAFF
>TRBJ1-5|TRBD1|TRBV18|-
TGTGCCAGCTCACCAACCGGGACAGGGAGCAATCAGCCCCAGCATTTT
CASSPTGTGSNQPQHF
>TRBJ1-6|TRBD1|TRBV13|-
TGTGCCAGCAGCGTCGGGACAGTGAATTCACCCCTCCACTTT
CASSVGTVNSPLHF
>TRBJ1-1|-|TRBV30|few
TGTGCCCTCACCATTGGGGCTGAAGCTTTCTTT
CALTIGAEAFF
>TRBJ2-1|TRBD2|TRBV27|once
TGTGCCAGCAGTTTATCGACTAGCGGGGGGTACAATGAGCAGTTCTTC
CASSLSTSGGYNEQFF
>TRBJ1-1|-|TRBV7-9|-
TGTGCCAGCAGCTTAGGCGTTTACACTGAAGCTTTCTTT
CASSLGVYTEAFF
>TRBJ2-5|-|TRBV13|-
TGTGCCAGCAGCTCGGGAGAGACCCAGTACTTC
CASSSGETQYF
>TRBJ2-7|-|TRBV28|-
TGTGCCAGCAGTCCCCTGGGGACCGGAACCCTCACCGAGCAGTACTTC
CASSPLGTGTLTEQYF
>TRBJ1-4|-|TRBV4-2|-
TGTGCCAGCAGCCAAGTTCTGGGTCGGGGAACTAATGAAAAACTGTTTTTT
CASSQVLGRGTNEKLFF
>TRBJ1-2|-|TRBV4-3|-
TGCGCCAGCAGCCAAGAAGTCCAGGCAGCTAGCGGCTATGGCTACACCTTC
CASSQEVQAASGYGYTF
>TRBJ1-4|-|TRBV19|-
TGTGCCAGTAGTATCCGAGGTCCAACTAATGAAAAACTGTTTTTT
CASSIRGPTNEKLFF
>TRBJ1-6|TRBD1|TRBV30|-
TGTGCCTGGAGTGTAGAGGGGACAGGGATTCGTTCACCCCTCCACTTT
CAWSVEGTGIRSPLHF
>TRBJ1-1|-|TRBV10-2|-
TGCGCCAGCAGTGAGAGTTGGGGGAACACTGAAGCTTTCTTT
CASSESWGNTEAFF
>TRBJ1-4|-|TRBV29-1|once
TGCAGCGTTGAACTGGGTTCTAATGAAAAACTGTTTTTT
CSVELGSNEKLFF
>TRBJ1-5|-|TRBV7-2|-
TGTGCCAGCAGCTTAGCCGGTGGGCAGGTCAATCAGCCCCAGCATTTT
CASSLAGGQVNQPQHF
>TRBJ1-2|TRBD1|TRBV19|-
TGTGCCAGTAGTATGATCCGAGCAGGGGGCGAGGACTATGGCTACACCTTC
CASSMIRAGGEDYGYTF
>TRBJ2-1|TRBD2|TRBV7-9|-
TGTGCCAGCAGCTTAGCGGGGGGGACGTCGGATGAGCAGTTCTTC
CASSLAGGTSDEQFF
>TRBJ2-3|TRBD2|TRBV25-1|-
TGTGCCAGCAGGGTAGCGGGAGGGGAGAATACGCAGTATTTT
CASRVAGGENTQYF
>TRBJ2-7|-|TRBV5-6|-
TGTGCCAGCAGCTTGGGGAGGACCATGGAGCAGTACTTC
CASSLGRTMEQYF